Each of the 29 T cell receptor beta chains below was sequenced from the same sample in a study of CD8+ T cells in alopecia areata. Sequencing relied on a cDNA template that was reverse transcribed from extracted RNA. Here immunoSEQ multiplex PCR was the method, and the copy in TCRdb shows in-frame clones only, minus some. The repertoire consists of 150,000 or so clones, with over 80% occurring once and the leading ten covering more than 12%. Sample: CD8+ T cells sorted from blood, taken at week 0. The receptors originated from a human donor with alopecia areata.

This clone was recorded only once. The rearrangement uses TRBV5-4 and TRBJ2-4; D call uncertain. Trimming pared 0 bases from V and 8 bases from J, leaving 12 bases between. CDR3 size: 14 residues. Germline loops: CDR1 SGHNT, CDR2 YYREEE (reference sequence). This CDR3 reads CASSLEASWDIQYF. In DNA form, the CDR3 reads TGTGCCAGCAGCTTGGAGGCTAGTTGGGACATTCAGTACTTC.

V is TRBV9 and J is TRBJ2-3, with 8 bases matching TRBD1. The CDR3 has 17 residues. Germline V gene sequence: CDR1 SGDLS, CDR2 YYNGEE. V trimming: 1 base; J trimming: 5 bases; junction bases outside the gene matches: 12. CDR3 amino acids: CASSVSGTGVLVDTQYF. The CDR3 bases are TGTGCCAGCAGCGTATCCGGGACAGGCGTCTTAGTAGATACGCAGTATTTT.

The rearrangement uses TRBV6-1 and TRBJ1-4, with 9 nucleotides matching TRBD1. The CDR3 runs 14 residues. Per the germline V gene, CDR1 is MNHNS and CDR2 is SASEGT. V lost 5 bases to trimming and J lost 10 bases; unmatched junction nucleotides: 8. This chain's CDR3 is CASSLGQGLRKLFF. DNA of the CDR3: TGTGCCAGCAGTCTAGGACAGGGGTTGAGAAAACTGTTTTTT.

The J gene is TRBJ2-1, the V gene TRBV2, with D unresolved. This CDR3 comprises 16 residues. Trimming took off 3 bases at V and 0 bases at J, with 12 bases between the two ends. Germline CDR1 reads SNHLY; CDR2 reads FYNNEI. The CDR3, as DNA: TGTGCCAGCAGTGACTGGGATCAGAGCTCCTACAATGAGCAGTTCTTC. Its translation is CASSDWDQSSYNEQFF.

The chain is built from TRBV19 and TRBJ1-1, with 7 bases matching TRBD1. CDR1 is LNHDA and CDR2 is SQIVND in the germline V gene (reference sequence). J lost 6 bases, V lost 3 bases, and 10 bases had no gene match. The CDR3 is made up of 15 amino acids. CDR3 nucleotide sequence: TGTGCCAGTAGTATCTCGACAGGGTTAGTCGCTGAAGCTTTCTTT. Translating gives CASSISTGLVAEAFF.

The rearrangement joins TRBV6-5 to TRBJ2-5, with TRBD2 identical over 11 bases. Germline CDR1 MNHEY, CDR2 SVGAGI. The CDR3 covers 15 residues. Trimming took 5 bases from V and 3 from J; bases not matched to a gene: 5. CDR3 amino acids: CASSKGLAEEETQYF. The CDR3 region has the DNA TGTGCCAGCAGTAAGGGACTAGCGGAGGAAGAGACCCAGTACTTC.

The chain has TRBV7-2 and TRBJ2-7; 10 bases map to TRBD1. V gave up 4 bases and J gave up 2 bases; unmatched junction bases: 11. The germline gives CDR1 SGHTA, CDR2 FQGNSA. The CDR3 spans 17 residues. The CDR3 DNA reads TGTGCCAGCAGCTCCCTGTCGACAGGGGGCTTCCCCTACGAGCAGTACTTC. Residues: CASSSLSTGGFPYEQYF.

The CDR3 DNA sequence: TGTGCCAGCTCACTTAGGACAGGGATGTCCTACGAGCAGTACTTC. It yields the protein CASSLRTGMSYEQYF. The V call is TRBV18, the J call TRBJ2-7; 8 nucleotides agree with TRBD1. Unmatched junction bases numbered 6, after V lost 4 bases and J lost 1 base. Germline CDR1 reads KGHSH; CDR2 reads LQKENI. This CDR3 has 15 amino acids.

The chain uses TRBV9 and TRBJ2-7; TRBD2 matches at 10 bases. The germline gives CDR1 SGDLS, CDR2 YYNGEE. After removal of 4 bases from V and 7 bases from J, the junction contained 8 bases not matched to a gene. This CDR3 is 14 amino acids long. The DNA of the CDR3 is TGTGCCAGCAGCCCTACTAGCGGGAACAGTGAGCAGTACTTC. This sequence encodes CASSPTSGNSEQYF.

This clone appeared once. The V call is TRBV2, the J call TRBJ2-3; the D is unclear. CDR1 is SNHLY, CDR2 FYNNEI, per germline. The V and J ends lost 3 bases and 0 bases respectively, with 7 bases between them. The CDR3 extends over 14 amino acids. CDR3 loop: CASSDSPSTDTQYF. The CDR3 DNA follows: TGTGCCAGCAGTGACTCGCCTAGCACAGATACGCAGTATTTT.

The genes are TRBV6-6 and TRBJ1-1; the match to TRBD1 covers 11 bases. CDR1 and CDR2 (germline): MNHNY, SVGAGI (reference sequence). The CDR3 sequence is 14 residues long. V was pared by 5 bases and J by 6 bases, with 5 bases of the junction left unmatched. CDR3 bases: TGTGCCAGCAGTACCCGGGACAGGGGGGCTGAAGCTTTCTTT. Encoded protein: CASSTRDRGAEAFF.

The J gene is TRBJ2-7, the V gene TRBV9, with 7 bases fitting TRBD1. The junction had 7 bases not matched to a gene; V was cut back by 3 bases and J by 1 base. The CDR3 spans 15 residues. Germline CDR1 is SGDLS and CDR2 is YYNGEE. The CDR3 bases are TGTGCCAGCAGCGCCCAAGGGGGACAGTCCTACGAGCAGTACTTC. Protein product: CASSAQGGQSYEQYF.

V and J are TRBV7-9 and TRBJ2-1; D is undetermined. The CDR3 runs 13 residues. Germline V CDR1 and CDR2: SEHNR, FQNEAQ (reference sequence). Trimming removed 1 base at V and 0 bases at J, with 1 base between. The CDR3, as DNA: TGTGCCAGCAGCTTAGGCTCCTACAATGAGCAGTTCTTC. Protein product: CASSLGSYNEQFF.

The chain employs TRBV27 and TRBJ2-2; 8 bases are a match to TRBD1. Germline V gene data show CDR1 as MNHEY and CDR2 as SMNVEV (reference sequence). V dropped 3 bases and J dropped 6; count of bases not matched to a gene: 0. This CDR3 is 13 amino acids long. The CDR3 spells CASSLDRAGELFF. The DNA of the CDR3 is TGTGCCAGCAGTTTGGACAGGGCCGGGGAGCTGTTTTTT.

The chain employs TRBV4-1 and TRBJ2-3, with TRBD2 matching 8 bases. The CDR3 consists of 17 residues. Germline CDR1 is MGHRA and CDR2 is YSYEKL. Unmatched junction bases numbered 7, after V lost 0 bases and J lost 2 bases. The CDR3 reads CASSQDSPGGLTDTQYF. In DNA form, the CDR3 reads TGCGCCAGCAGCCAAGATTCCCCGGGGGGGCTCACAGATACGCAGTATTTT.

V and J are TRBV4-1 and TRBJ1-2; 7 nucleotides match TRBD1. This CDR3 comprises 16 residues. Per the germline V gene, CDR1 is MGHRA and CDR2 is YSYEKL. Trimming cost V 1 base and J 5 bases; bases outside gene matches: 10. DNA for the CDR3: TGCGCCAGCAGCCAAGCGCCCGGGCAGGGGGAATATGGCTACACCTTC. Its translation is CASSQAPGQGEYGYTF.

The CDR3 coding sequence is TGTGCCAGCAGCCGCAGCTACCGAAGCCCAGGGACTCTGATGAACACTGAAGCTTTCTTT. Protein sequence: CASSRSYRSPGTLMNTEAFF. The gene calls are TRBV13 and TRBJ1-1, with D possibly matching TRBD1 (5 bases). In germline, CDR1 is PRHDT, CDR2 FYEKMQ (reference sequence). This CDR3 comprises 20 residues. The V end lost 5 bases, the J end lost 0 bases, and 28 bases lay between the germline ends. The full variable domain, rest sourced from reference TRBV13 and TRBJ1-1, is AAGVIQSPRHLIKEKRETATLKCYPIPRHDTVYWYQQGPGQDPQFLISFYEKMQSDKGSIPDRFSAQQFSDYHSELNMSSLELGDSALYFCASSRSYRSPGTLMNTEAFFGQGTRLTVV.

The V call is TRBV9, the J call TRBJ1-2, with D uncertain. The CDR3 sequence is 13 residues long. Trimming shortened V by 1 base and J by 1 base, and 5 bases separated the two germline ends. Per germline, CDR1 SGDLS and CDR2 YYNGEE. CDR3 DNA sequence: TGTGCCAGCAGCGTAACGGATAACTATGGCTACACCTTC. Translating it yields CASSVTDNYGYTF.

V usage is TRBV9 and J usage is TRBJ2-5, with no clear D. Judging by the DNA end, TRBJ2-7 fits better; the J call may be wrong. Germline V CDR1 and CDR2: SGDLS, YYNGEE. This CDR3 region has 13 residues. Here the CDR3 DNA reads TGTGCCAGCAGCGTAGAGTCGGCTTACGAGCAGTACTTC. Translating it yields CASSVESAYEQYF.

On this clone itself: Additional DNA sequences in this sample encode the identical CDR3. The chain recombines TRBV7-9 with TRBJ2-1, with D possibly being TRBD2 (5 bases). Germline V gene sequence: CDR1 SEHNR, CDR2 FQNEAQ (reference sequence). Trimming removed 1 base from V and 10 bases from J, with 8 bases in between. The CDR3 extends over 12 amino acids. The CDR3 DNA reads as TGTGCCAGCAGCTTAGGGGGAGACGAGCAGTTCTTC. Its protein is CASSLGGDEQFF. Supplemented by reference TRBV7-9 and TRBJ2-1, the full variable domain reads DTGVSQNPRHKITKRGQNVTFRCDPISEHNRLYWYRQTLGQGPEFLTYFQNEAQLEKSRLLSDRFSAERPKGSFSTLEIQRTEQGDSAMYLCASSLGGDEQFFGPGTRLTVL.

This clone was found a few times. The chain links TRBV5-1 to TRBJ2-3, with 7 bases lining up with TRBD1. The ends lost 1 base at V and 6 bases at J; junction bases unmatched: 11. Germline V gene sequence: CDR1 SGHRS, CDR2 YFSETQ. The CDR3 loop spans 16 amino acids. CDR3 DNA sequence: TGCGCCAGCAGCTTGTACTGGGCAGGGGGAGAGGATACGCAGTATTTT. This gives the protein CASSLYWAGGEDTQYF.

The V and J genes are TRBV29-1 and TRBJ2-1; 7 bases are a match to TRBD2. The germline V gene encodes CDR1 SQVTM and CDR2 ANQGSEA. The junction had 8 bases not matched to a gene; V was cut back by 7 bases and J by 8 bases. The CDR3 covers 12 residues. The CDR3 loop reads CSAAAGDYEQFF. CDR3 nucleotide sequence: TGCAGCGCTGCGGCGGGAGACTATGAGCAGTTCTTC.

V usage is TRBV4-1 and J usage is TRBJ2-7, with D tentatively TRBD1 or TRBD2 (5 bases each). Trimming took 7 bases from V and 0 from J, leaving 10 bases between them. CDR1 is MGHRA and CDR2 is YSYEKL in the germline V gene. This CDR3 is 13 amino acids long. CDR3 residues: CASMAGSSYEQYF. CDR3 nucleotide sequence: TGCGCCAGCATGGCAGGGAGCTCCTACGAGCAGTACTTC.

This chain uses TRBV5-1 with TRBJ1-5; TRBD1 aligns across 8 bases. Germline V gene data show CDR1 as SGHRS and CDR2 as YFSETQ. The CDR3 is 15 residues long. V gave up 2 bases and J gave up 3 bases; unmatched junction bases: 4. CDR3: CASSLGQGINQPQHF. The DNA for the CDR3 is TGCGCCAGCAGCTTAGGACAGGGAATCAATCAGCCCCAGCATTTT.

V is TRBV7-9 and J is TRBJ2-2, with unresolved D. The germline CDR1 and CDR2 sequences are SEHNR and FQNEAQ (reference sequence). V was pared by 1 base and J by 6 bases, with 6 bases between. The CDR3 contains 13 residues. The CDR3: CASSLDGAGELFF. CDR3 DNA sequence: TGTGCCAGCAGCTTAGACGGTGCCGGGGAGCTGTTTTTT.

The CDR3 DNA sequence: TGTGCCAGCAGTTGGAGGGGGGAATACAATGAGCAGTTCTTC. Translated, it gives CASSWRGEYNEQFF. The chain is built from TRBV27 and TRBJ2-1; D may be TRBD1 or TRBD2 (6 bases each). The CDR3 has 14 residues. The V end lost 4 bases, the J end lost 4 bases, and 11 bases lay between the germline ends. The germline V gene has CDR1 MNHEY and CDR2 SMNVEV (reference sequence).

The chain's CDR3 is CASSPMGNKQFF. The CDR3, as DNA: TGTGCCAGCAGCCCCATGGGGAATAAGCAGTTCTTC. V and J are TRBV7-3 and TRBJ2-1; D ambiguous. This CDR3 is built from 12 residues. With 5 bases removed from V and 11 bases from J, the gap between germline ends came to 13 bases. Germline V lookup: CDR1 SGHTA, CDR2 FQGTGA.

This chain joins TRBV13 and TRBJ2-5; D is perhaps TRBD2 (6 bases). The J call is doubtful: the DNA matches TRBJ2-7 better. Per germline, CDR1 PRHDT and CDR2 FYEKMQ (reference sequence). The CDR3 is made up of 16 amino acids. For the CDR3, the DNA is TGTGCCAGCAGGGGGGAGGCTGGAACACAAACCTACGAGCAGTACTTC. Encoded protein: CASRGEAGTQTYEQYF.

This CDR3 is CASSRSGPDIQYF. CDR3 DNA: TGTGCCAGCAGTCGCTCTGGCCCGGACATTCAGTACTTC. The gene calls are TRBV6-5 and TRBJ2-4; D not certain. The CDR3 is 13 amino acids. Trimming cost V 5 bases and J 8 bases, with 13 bases left between them. Germline V gene sequence: CDR1 MNHEY, CDR2 SVGAGI.